Shown below are 2 T cell receptor beta chains from a single sample sequenced in a study of response to subunit inactivated influenza vaccine. TCRdb called the RT-PCR reads again in MiXCR, with one record for every CDR3 protein. The profile shows about 190,000 distinct CDR3 sequences, approximately 15% of them singletons. The sequencing used CD8+ T cells sorted from PBMCs, collected 5 days after vaccination. All receptors derive from a man aged 50 to 60 who received an inactivated influenza vaccine.

This clonotype was seen a few times. V is TRBV19 and J is TRBJ2-7; the D is unclear. V was trimmed by 3 bases and J by 0 bases, leaving 9 bases between them. The germline CDR1 and CDR2 sequences are LNHDA and SQIVND (reference sequence). This CDR3 spans 14 amino acids. Here the CDR3 reads CASSMVGSSYEQYF. In DNA form, the CDR3 reads TGTGCCAGTAGTATGGTGGGCAGCTCCTACGAGCAGTACTTC.

This chain joins TRBV10-3 and TRBJ2-1; 7 bases align to TRBD2. From germline, CDR1 is ENHRY and CDR2 SYGVKD. The CDR3 spans 14 residues. Losses at the gene ends were 6 bases for V and 9 bases for J; bases not matched to a gene: 11. CDR3 loop: CAIRSGLSVSEQFF. In DNA, the CDR3 is TGTGCCATCAGATCGGGACTATCAGTGAGTGAGCAGTTCTTC.